What follows are 5 T cell receptor beta chains derived from one specimen sequenced in a study of regulatory T cells in long-lasting Graves disease. The TCR beta library used iRepertoire HTBI primers with Arm-PCR amplification of CDR3. TCRdb reprocessed the multiplex PCR reads with MiXCR, giving one entry per CDR3 protein. Found here are a few hundred thousand distinct CDR3 sequences, around 11% of them singletons; the top ten hold 15% to 20%. Time point here: newly diagnosed GD, antithyroid drugs for less than 3 months. With RNA extracted from PBMCs as input, the TCR library was made. A further study also used this sample, focusing on T cells in Graves' hyperthyroidism and ophthalmopathy.

The sequencing here drew on peripheral blood mononuclear cells (PBMCs), taken at new diagnosis, from a patient treated with antithyroid drugs. Receptors originate from a woman aged 18-29 years with Graves disease.

This clonotype was counted at least ten times. The chain combines TRBV24-1 with TRBJ2-2, with 13 bases lining up with TRBD2. The junction had 9 bases not matched to a gene; V was cut back by 4 bases and J by 5 bases. This CDR3 region has 18 residues. Germline V gene sequence: CDR1 KGHDR, CDR2 SFDVKD. CDR3 nucleotides: TGTGCCACCAGTGACCCAGGACTAGCGGGAGTGAGGACCGGGGAGCTGTTTTTT. As protein: CATSDPGLAGVRTGELFF.

V gene TRBV6-2 or TRBV6-3 combines with J gene TRBJ2-1; 10 nucleotides agree with TRBD2. The CDR3 covers 19 residues. The germline CDR1 and CDR2 sequences are MNHEY and SVGEGT. Trimming cost V 6 bases and J 3 bases; bases outside gene matches: 17. The CDR3 DNA reads TGTGCCAGCAGGGAGCGGGAGGGAGGATGGCTCTCTGGCTACAATGAGCAGTTCTTC. This translates into CASREREGGWLSGYNEQFF.

This clonotype has at least ten counts. The chain is built from TRBV12-3 or TRBV12-4 and TRBJ1-1; D is unresolved. The CDR3 runs 13 residues. V gave up 3 bases and J gave up 2 bases, with 7 bases separating them. The CDR3 sequence is CASSFMGNTEAFF. CDR3 nucleotides: TGTGCCAGCAGTTTCATGGGAAACACTGAAGCTTTCTTT.

Only a few counts were recorded for this clonotype. The chain employs TRBV20-1 and TRBJ2-7; 15 nucleotides agree with TRBD2. The CDR3 has 13 residues. Germline CDR1 DFQATT, CDR2 SNEGSKA (reference sequence). The CDR3 DNA reads TGCAGTTGGTGGTTGGGACTAGCGGGAGGTTGCGCCGTC. Translation: CSWWLGLAGGCAV.

This clonotype was seen repeatedly, ten times or more. The CDR3 region is CASSARGYSNQPQHF. The CDR3, as DNA: TGTGCCAGCAGTGCCAGGGGATATAGCAATCAGCCCCAGCATTTT. This chain links TRBV12-3 or TRBV12-4 with TRBJ1-5, with D tentatively TRBD1 (6 bases). The CDR3 is 15 residues long. V lost 5 bases, J lost 0 bases, and 11 bases lay in between.